This TCR beta chain was observed in a study of CD8 T cells in ankylosing spondylitis. The sample holds many counts of this clonotype. Its target is not known. Germline V gene data show CDR1 as ENHRY and CDR2 as SYGVKD. The length of the CDR3 is 15 residues. V was clipped by 11 bases and J by 2 bases, with 18 bases between them. Study-level results: In ankylosing spondylitis blood, a motif of eight highly homologous TCR beta variants appeared characteristic. Earlier reports found some motif variants in synovial fluid and blood in reactive arthritis. As reported, disease-linked clones showed significant enrichment in matched ankylosing spondylitis synovial fluid.

Molecular-barcoded quantitative 5'-RACE produced these TCR beta libraries. TCRdb used MiXCR to reprocess the 5' RACE reads, holding one entry per CDR3 protein. The sample includes 250,000 or so distinct CDR3 sequences, roughly a tenth of them seen just once. The chain has TRBV10-3 and TRBJ2-2; D may be TRBD2 (6 bases). The sequenced material came from blood, either unsorted or a sorted T cell fraction (not recorded which). The TCR sequence derives from a male donor with ankylosing spondylitis or in good health (not recorded which). The CDR3 DNA is TGTGCCCTCGGGGTGGTAGCGGTAAACACCGGGGAGCTGTTTTTT. Residues: CALGVVAVNTGELFF.